This TCR beta chain is drawn from a study of blood T cell repertoires in COVID-19. In the study overall: PBMCs, B-cell-depleted T cells, or T cells provided the cDNA or gDNA that made up the material.

The CDR3 length is 17 residues. V lost 0 bases to trimming and J lost 7 bases, with 22 bases between them. Germline V gene lookup returns CDR1 MGHRA and CDR2 YSYEKL. The assay was immunoSEQ multiplex PCR, and TCRdb's table has in-frame clones only and misses some. The sample yields about 180,000 clones, 85% seen once. Sequences were obtained from peripheral blood. The chain links TRBV4-1 to TRBJ2-7; D is undetermined. The source is a woman in her forties or fifties with COVID-19, enrolled during active disease. The CDR3 sequence is CASSQDEERRLRGEQYF. CDR3 sequence (DNA): TGCGCCAGCAGCCAAGATGAGGAGAGGCGGCTCAGAGGAGAGCAGTACTTC.